These 26 T cell receptor beta chains were all obtained from the same sample, sequenced in a study of low-dose radiotherapy and immunotherapy resistance in tumors. TRAV- and TRBV-specific primers were used for first-strand cDNA, which covered alpha and beta chains. TCRs underwent 20 PCR cycles of amplification with a constant-region primer and V-primer adapter. Each CDR3 protein is one row after TCRdb ran MiXCR on the reads. The sample includes about 60,000 distinct CDR3 sequences, about 23% of them seen just once. This sample's time point: before trial treatment. Sample: PBMCs, taken before treatment. Receptors were obtained from a male donor with prostate cancer.

In its sample, this clonotype was seen many times. The rearrangement joins TRBV12-3 or TRBV12-4 to TRBJ2-7; the D gene is possibly TRBD1 (5 bases). The CDR3 spans 14 residues. Between the trimmed V and J ends, which lost 5 bases and 0 bases, there was a span of 11 bases. CDR3: CASSTRGPSYEQYF. The DNA of the CDR3 is TGTGCCAGCAGTACAAGGGGTCCCTCCTACGAGCAGTACTTC.

V usage is TRBV29-1 and J usage is TRBJ1-2; 10 bases fit TRBD1. Germline values: CDR1 SQVTM, CDR2 ANQGSEA. The V and J ends lost 5 bases and 4 bases, in that order; junction bases with no gene match: 10. The CDR3 is 15 amino acids. The CDR3 loop reads CSVIPGTGEAYGYTF. The CDR3 DNA is TGCAGCGTTATCCCGGGGACAGGGGAGGCCTATGGCTACACCTTC.

This clonotype has a count of ten or more. This chain uses TRBV6-2 or TRBV6-3 with TRBJ1-2; 9 bases line up with TRBD1. V lost 8 bases to trimming and J lost 2 bases; unmatched junction nucleotides: 6. This CDR3 spans 14 amino acids. CDR1 is MNHEY, CDR2 SVGEGT, per germline. CDR3 coding DNA: TGTGCCAGCCGGCTACAGGGGGCAAACTATGGCTACACCTTC. Translated: CASRLQGANYGYTF.

This clonotype appeared many times. This chain connects TRBV10-3 to TRBJ2-7; 9 nucleotides agree with TRBD1. CDR1 and CDR2 (germline): ENHRY, SYGVKD. V shed 8 bases and J 7 bases; nucleotides not matched to a gene: 6. CDR3 length equals 12 residues. CDR3 residues: CAIQTGGEEQYF. As DNA, the CDR3 is TGTGCCATCCAAACAGGGGGCGAAGAGCAGTACTTC.

The V and J genes are TRBV10-3 and TRBJ2-5; TRBD1 aligns across 8 bases. The CDR3 spans 13 residues. The junction had 3 bases not matched to a gene; V was cut back by 7 bases and J by 2 bases. Germline V gene sequence: CDR1 ENHRY, CDR2 SYGVKD. The CDR3 loop is CAIKGTGQETQYF. The DNA for the CDR3 is TGTGCCATCAAAGGGACAGGACAAGAGACCCAGTACTTC.

This clonotype was seen repeatedly, ten times or more. The chain couples TRBV7-2 to TRBJ2-1; the D gene is possibly TRBD2 (5 bases). The CDR3 is 15 amino acids. Per germline, CDR1 SGHTA and CDR2 FQGNSA. V was clipped by 5 bases and J by 3 bases, with 14 bases between them. CDR3 region: CASSPALRVYNEQFF. In nucleotides, the CDR3 is TGTGCCAGCAGCCCCGCTTTGCGGGTCTACAATGAGCAGTTCTTC.

The chain links TRBV28 to TRBJ2-7, with D maybe TRBD2 (6 bases). Looked up from germline, CDR1 is MDHEN and CDR2 is SYDVKM. V gave up 5 bases and J gave up 5 bases, with 16 bases separating them. The CDR3 is 14 amino acids. The CDR3 nucleotides read TGTGCCAGCAGTCCCCGACTGGGGGGTAACGAGCAGTACTTC. Protein product: CASSPRLGGNEQYF.

This clonotype was counted many times. The V gene is TRBV4-2, the J gene TRBJ1-6; D unclear. Germline loops: CDR1 LGHNA, CDR2 YNFKEQ. The CDR3 has 11 residues. V was cut by 1 base and J by 11 bases, with 3 bases left in between. The CDR3, as DNA: TGTGCCAGCAGCCAAGGGGCACCCCTCCACTTT. Protein: CASSQGAPLHF.

This clonotype was observed once. A far larger clone is a single base away, which makes a read error likely. In DNA form, the CDR3 reads TGTGCCAGCAGAGCCTCTGGGACTAGCACAGATTCGCAGTATTTT. Amino acid sequence: CASRASGTSTDSQYF. The chain combines TRBV6-8 with TRBJ2-3, with TRBD2 identical over 9 bases. The CDR3 consists of 15 residues. Germline V CDR1 and CDR2: MNHGY, SAAAGT.

Many counts were recorded for this clonotype. The V and J genes are TRBV5-4 and TRBJ2-7; the match to TRBD1 covers 9 bases. V shed 0 bases, J shed 4 bases, and the junction held 8 bases outside the gene matches. CDR1 and CDR2 (germline): SGHNT, YYREEE (reference sequence). The CDR3 sequence is 16 residues long. Here the CDR3 DNA reads TGTGCCAGCAGCTTGGCCAGGGGGACAGGGAGTTACGAGCAGTACTTC. Its translation: CASSLARGTGSYEQYF. The full variable domain, in which reference TRBV5-4 and TRBJ2-7 provide the parts outside the CDR3, is ETGVTQSPTHLIKTRGQQVTLRCSSQSGHNTVSWYQQALGQGPQFIFQYYREEENGRGNFPPRFSGLQFPNYSSELNVNALELDDSALYLCASSLARGTGSYEQYFGPGTRLTVT.

The J gene is TRBJ2-7, the V gene TRBV27, with D uncertain. This CDR3 comprises 12 residues. From germline, CDR1 is MNHEY and CDR2 SMNVEV (reference sequence). V was trimmed by 4 bases and J by 7 bases, leaving 11 bases between them. The CDR3 region has the DNA TGTGCCAGCAGTTCCACCTGGTGGGAGCAGTACTTC. Translated, it gives CASSSTWWEQYF.

In its sample, this clonotype was seen many times. The chain employs TRBV7-2 and TRBJ1-6; TRBD1 aligns across 7 bases. Germline V gives CDR1 SGHTA, CDR2 FQGNSA. Trimming removed 5 bases from V and 7 bases from J; junction bases left unmatched: 5. This CDR3 has 14 amino acids. The DNA of the CDR3 is TGTGCCAGCAGCCCGGGACAGACGAATTCACCCCTCCACTTT. Translation gives CASSPGQTNSPLHF.

This clonotype was seen at least ten times. The rearrangement joins TRBV10-3 to TRBJ2-3; D perhaps matches TRBD2 (6 bases). The germline CDR1 and CDR2 sequences are ENHRY and SYGVKD. The CDR3 consists of 15 residues. V dropped 2 bases and J dropped 6 bases, with 15 bases sitting between them. The CDR3 loop reads CAISENQGLSDTQYF. The DNA of the CDR3 is TGTGCCATCAGTGAGAACCAGGGACTGTCCGATACGCAGTATTTT.

This clonotype has ten or more counts. V usage is TRBV24-1 and J usage is TRBJ2-1, with D possibly TRBD1 on 5 matching bases. CDR1 and CDR2 from the germline V gene are KGHDR and SFDVKD. V was trimmed by 4 bases and J by 9 bases, leaving 15 bases between them. This CDR3 comprises 14 residues. CDR3 coding DNA: TGTGCCACCAGTGACCCAGCCAGGGTCGGTGAGCAGTTCTTC. Its protein product is CATSDPARVGEQFF.

This chain connects TRBV24-1 to TRBJ2-5, with D hard to call. Germline loops: CDR1 KGHDR, CDR2 SFDVKD. This CDR3 has 15 amino acids. With 4 bases removed from V and 3 bases from J, the gap between germline ends came to 14 bases. The CDR3 sequence: CATSDPVTMEETQYF. For the CDR3, the DNA is TGTGCCACCAGTGACCCAGTGACAATGGAAGAGACCCAGTACTTC.

About this clonotype itself: At one boundary the junction diverges from the germline segment, which might be a read error. The chain recombines TRBV5-3 with TRBJ2-2; no firm D call. TRBV5-3 is an ORF, with its function uncertain. There are 14 residues in the CDR3. CDR3 sequence reads: CASSLALGPGELFF. Written as DNA, the CDR3 is TGTGCCAGCAGCTTGGCTTTGGGCCCCGGGGAGCTGTTTTTT.

This clonotype was seen many times. The chain uses TRBV14 and TRBJ2-5; D uncertain. The V and J ends lost 0 bases and 8 bases respectively, with 4 bases between them. The V gene's germline CDR1 is SGHDN and CDR2 FVKESK. This CDR3 region has 11 residues. CDR3 coding DNA: TGTGCCAGCAGCCAAGATATAACCCAGTACTTC. Its protein product is CASSQDITQYF.

There are many counts of this clonotype. V and J are TRBV19 and TRBJ2-2; 9 bases agree with TRBD1. This CDR3 region has 13 residues. The V gene end was trimmed by 11 bases and the J gene end by 6 bases; junction bases not matched to a gene: 7. The germline gives CDR1 LNHDA, CDR2 SQIVND (reference sequence). DNA of the CDR3: TGTGCCGCCCGGGACAGGGTAGCCGGGGAGCTGTTTTTT. It encodes CAARDRVAGELFF.

This clonotype was seen a few times. This chain uses TRBV27 with TRBJ2-7, with 12 bases matching TRBD1. The germline V gene has CDR1 MNHEY and CDR2 SMNVEV (reference sequence). V gave up 4 bases and J gave up 5 bases; unmatched junction bases: 6. The CDR3 runs 15 residues. DNA of the CDR3: TGTGCCAGCAGTTCCCGCCGGGACAGGGGGCACGAGCAGTACTTC. It codes for CASSSRRDRGHEQYF.

For this clonotype: With a far larger clone one base away, a read error is the likely cause. The chain has TRBV29-1 and TRBJ2-7; 16 bases line up with TRBD2. This CDR3 has 20 residues. The germline V gene has CDR1 SQVTM and CDR2 ANQGSEA. V lost 2 bases and J lost 7; bases outside the gene matches: 20. The DNA of the CDR3 is TGCAGCGTTGAAACAATTCCGGGACTAGCGGGGGGGCCAAGGTACAATGAGCAGTACTTC. It encodes CSVETIPGLAGGPRYNEQYF.

Regarding this clonotype: This sequence is one base from a far larger clone and is likely a read error. V and J are TRBV10-3 and TRBJ2-7; TRBD2 aligns across 11 bases. CDR3 size: 13 residues. Germline V gene sequence: CDR1 ENHRY, CDR2 SYGVKD. V was pared by 10 bases and J by 7 bases, with 9 bases of the junction left unmatched. The DNA of the CDR3 is TGTGCCAGCACCGGGACTAGCGGCCGGGAGCAGTACTTC. Translation gives CASTGTSGREQYF.

This clonotype was counted only a few times. The chain recombines TRBV3-1 with TRBJ2-1, with 12 bases fitting TRBD2. Germline assignment: CDR1 LGHDT and CDR2 YNNKEL (reference sequence). Germline trimming cut 4 bases from V and 12 bases from J; bases unmatched to any gene: 4. The CDR3 contains 13 residues. The DNA for the CDR3 is TGTGCCAGCAGCCCGACTAGCGGGAGTTGGCAGTTCTTC. Residues: CASSPTSGSWQFF.

This clonotype showed up just once. The chain is built from TRBV29-1 and TRBJ1-2; 7 nucleotides match TRBD1. This CDR3 has 13 amino acids. The V segment lost 0 bases and the J segment 4 bases; nucleotides outside the gene matches: 2. Germline CDR1 and CDR2: SQVTM and ANQGSEA. The DNA for the CDR3 is TGCAGCGTTGAAGAGAGGGACAGCTATGGCTACACCTTC. It is translated as CSVEERDSYGYTF.

This clonotype came up once. This probably arose from a read error, given a far larger clone one base away. The chain combines TRBV10-1 with TRBJ2-5, with 8 bases that match TRBD2. The CDR3 length is 14 residues. From germline, CDR1 is WNHNN and CDR2 SYGVQD (reference sequence). CDR3: CGIANGGARETQYF. CDR3 DNA: TGTGGCATCGCGAACGGGGGGGCCCGGGAGACCCAGTACTTC.

This clonotype has ten or more counts. The chain is built from TRBV7-9 and TRBJ2-7, with TRBD1 matching 7 bases. CDR1 is SEHNR and CDR2 is FQNEAQ in the germline V gene (reference sequence). The CDR3 loop spans 15 amino acids. Losses at the gene ends were 2 bases for V and 0 bases for J; bases not matched to a gene: 4. The CDR3 sequence is CASSLSRGSSYEQYF. DNA for the CDR3: TGTGCCAGCAGCTTATCCAGGGGGAGCTCCTACGAGCAGTACTTC.

This chain links TRBV27 with TRBJ1-5, with a possible D match to TRBD1 (5 bases). This CDR3 region has 15 residues. CDR1 is MNHEY and CDR2 is SMNVEV in the germline V gene (reference sequence). V gave up 2 bases and J gave up 1 base, with 9 bases separating them. This CDR3 is CASSLEGRSNQPQHF. CDR3 DNA sequence: TGTGCCAGCAGTTTAGAGGGACGAAGCAATCAGCCCCAGCATTTT.